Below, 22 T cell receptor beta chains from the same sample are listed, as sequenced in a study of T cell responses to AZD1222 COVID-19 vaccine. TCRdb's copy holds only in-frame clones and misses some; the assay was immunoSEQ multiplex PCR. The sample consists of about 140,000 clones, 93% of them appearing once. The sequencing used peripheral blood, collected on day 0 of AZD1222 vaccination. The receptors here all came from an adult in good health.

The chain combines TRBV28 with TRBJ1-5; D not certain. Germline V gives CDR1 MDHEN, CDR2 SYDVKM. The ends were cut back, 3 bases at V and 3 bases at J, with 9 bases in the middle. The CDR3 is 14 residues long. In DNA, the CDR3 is TGTGCCAGCAGTTTTGCAGGCGTCAATCAGCCCCAGCATTTT. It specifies CASSFAGVNQPQHF.

The CDR3 sequence: CASTWDLNTEAFF. As DNA, the CDR3 is TGTGCCAGTACCTGGGACCTCAACACTGAAGCTTTCTTT. The chain has TRBV19 and TRBJ1-1; D might be TRBD1 (5 bases). CDR3 length: 13 amino acids. With 7 bases removed from V and 2 bases from J, the gap between germline ends came to 11 bases. Germline V gene lookup returns CDR1 LNHDA and CDR2 SQIVND (reference sequence).

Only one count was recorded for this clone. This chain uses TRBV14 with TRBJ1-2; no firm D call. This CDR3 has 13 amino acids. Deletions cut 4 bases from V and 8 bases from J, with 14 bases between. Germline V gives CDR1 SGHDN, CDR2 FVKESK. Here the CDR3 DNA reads TGTGCCAGCAGCCCTACGCGGGGTACGGGCTACACCTTC. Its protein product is CASSPTRGTGYTF.

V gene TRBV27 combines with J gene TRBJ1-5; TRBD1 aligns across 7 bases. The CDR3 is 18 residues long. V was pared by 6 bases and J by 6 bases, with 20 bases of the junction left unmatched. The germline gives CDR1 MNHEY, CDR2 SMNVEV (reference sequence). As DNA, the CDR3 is TGTGCCAGCAGCGACACAGACCAACAGGGGTTGCTCGCTCAGCCCCAGCATTTT. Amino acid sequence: CASSDTDQQGLLAQPQHF.

The CDR3 DNA reads TGTGCCAGCAGCGTAGATCCAGGGGTAGTTGACTATGGCTACACCTTC. It codes for CASSVDPGVVDYGYTF. The gene calls are TRBV9 and TRBJ1-2; TRBD1 might be the D (6 bases). The CDR3 loop spans 16 amino acids. Trimming left V 0 bases short and J 3 bases short, with 15 bases between. The germline V gene has CDR1 SGDLS and CDR2 YYNGEE.

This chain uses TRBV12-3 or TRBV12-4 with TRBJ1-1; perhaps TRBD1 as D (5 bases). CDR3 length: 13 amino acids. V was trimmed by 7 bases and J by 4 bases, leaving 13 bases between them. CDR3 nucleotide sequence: TGTGCCAGCACCTTAACGAGGGGCACTGAAGCTTTCTTT. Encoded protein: CASTLTRGTEAFF.

In DNA, the CDR3 is TGCAGTGCTAGTGACAGGGAGCCGAACACTGAAGCTTTCTTT. Translated, it gives CSASDREPNTEAFF. The chain recombines TRBV20-1 with TRBJ1-1; the match to TRBD1 covers 7 bases. The CDR3 spans 14 residues. V lost 3 bases to trimming and J lost 1 base; unmatched junction nucleotides: 5. Germline V gene sequence: CDR1 DFQATT, CDR2 SNEGSKA (reference sequence).

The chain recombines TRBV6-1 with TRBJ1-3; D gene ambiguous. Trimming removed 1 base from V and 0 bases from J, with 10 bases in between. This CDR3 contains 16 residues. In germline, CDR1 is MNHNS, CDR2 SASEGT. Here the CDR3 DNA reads TGTGCCAGCAGTGAAGGCATAGGGCGCTCTGGAAACACCATATATTTT. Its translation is CASSEGIGRSGNTIYF.

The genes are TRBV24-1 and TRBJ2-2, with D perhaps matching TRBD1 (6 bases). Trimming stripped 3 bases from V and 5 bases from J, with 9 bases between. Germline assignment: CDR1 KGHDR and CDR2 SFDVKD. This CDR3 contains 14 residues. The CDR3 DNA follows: TGTGCCACCAGTGATCAGGGGTGGACCGGGGAGCTGTTTTTT. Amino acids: CATSDQGWTGELFF.

The CDR3 nucleotides read TGTGCCAGCAGCCCAAGCGGTGGGAGAGAGACCCAGTACTTC. Protein product: CASSPSGGRETQYF. V gene TRBV9 combines with J gene TRBJ2-5, with a tentative D call TRBD2 (5 bases). With 4 bases removed from V and 4 bases from J, the gap between germline ends came to 14 bases. The germline V gene has CDR1 SGDLS and CDR2 YYNGEE. There are 14 residues in the CDR3.

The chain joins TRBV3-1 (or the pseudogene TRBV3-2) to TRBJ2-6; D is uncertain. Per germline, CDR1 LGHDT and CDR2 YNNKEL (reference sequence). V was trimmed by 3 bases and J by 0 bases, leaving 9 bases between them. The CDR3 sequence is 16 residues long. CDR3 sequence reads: CASSHSRGSGANVLTF. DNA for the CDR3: TGTGCCAGCAGCCATTCCCGAGGCTCTGGGGCCAACGTCCTGACTTTC.

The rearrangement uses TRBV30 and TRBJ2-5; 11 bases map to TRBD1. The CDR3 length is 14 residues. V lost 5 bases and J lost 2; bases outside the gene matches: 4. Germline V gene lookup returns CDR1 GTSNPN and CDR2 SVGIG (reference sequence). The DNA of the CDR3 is TGTGCCTGGGAGGGACAGGGGGGACAAGAGACCCAGTACTTC. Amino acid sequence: CAWEGQGGQETQYF.

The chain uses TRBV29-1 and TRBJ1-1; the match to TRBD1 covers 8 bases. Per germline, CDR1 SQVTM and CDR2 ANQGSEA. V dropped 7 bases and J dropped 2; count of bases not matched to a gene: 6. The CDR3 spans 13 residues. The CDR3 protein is CSASTGGNTEAFF. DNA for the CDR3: TGCAGCGCCTCTACAGGGGGTAACACTGAAGCTTTCTTT.

The CDR3 coding sequence is TGTGCCAGTAGTCGGTCGGGGCATCAGCCCCAGCATTTT. It encodes CASSRSGHQPQHF. J is TRBJ1-5 and V is TRBV19; a weak D match, TRBD1 (5 bases). V lost 5 bases to trimming and J lost 5 bases, with 10 bases between them. Germline CDR1 and CDR2: LNHDA and SQIVND (reference sequence). The CDR3 has 13 amino acids.

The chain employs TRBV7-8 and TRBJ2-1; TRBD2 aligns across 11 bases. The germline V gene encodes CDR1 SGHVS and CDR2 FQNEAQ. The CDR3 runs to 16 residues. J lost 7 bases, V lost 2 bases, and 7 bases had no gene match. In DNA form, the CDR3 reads TGTGCCAGCAGCTTATCACTAGCGGGAGTTGGAAATGAGCAGTTCTTC. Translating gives CASSLSLAGVGNEQFF. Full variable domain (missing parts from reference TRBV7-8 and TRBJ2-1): GAGVSQSPRYKVAKRGQDVALRCDPISGHVSLFWYQQALGQGPEFLTYFQNEAQLDKSGLPSDRFFAERPEGSVSTLKIQRTQQEDSAVYLCASSLSLAGVGNEQFFGPGTRLTVL.

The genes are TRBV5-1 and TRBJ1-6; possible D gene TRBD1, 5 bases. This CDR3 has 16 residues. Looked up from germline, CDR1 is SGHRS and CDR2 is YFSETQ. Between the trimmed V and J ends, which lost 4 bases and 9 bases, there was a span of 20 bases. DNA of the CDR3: TGCGCCAGCAGCACAACTACCGGGACGGTAACTTCACCCCTCCACTTT. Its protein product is CASSTTTGTVTSPLHF.

This CDR3 reads CASSLPGTGTSGSQTQYF. The CDR3 bases are TGCGCCAGCAGCCTACCGGGAACCGGGACTAGCGGGAGCCAGACCCAGTACTTC. This chain uses TRBV5-1 with TRBJ2-5; 14 bases map to TRBD2. V lost 4 bases, J lost 6 bases, and 14 bases stayed unmatched. The CDR3 totals 18 residues. Per germline, CDR1 SGHRS and CDR2 YFSETQ.

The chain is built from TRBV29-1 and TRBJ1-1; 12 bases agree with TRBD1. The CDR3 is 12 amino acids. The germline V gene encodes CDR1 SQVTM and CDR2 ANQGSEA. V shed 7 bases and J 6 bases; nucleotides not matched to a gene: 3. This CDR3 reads CSGDRGPAEAFF. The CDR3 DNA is TGCAGCGGGGACAGGGGGCCCGCTGAAGCTTTCTTT.

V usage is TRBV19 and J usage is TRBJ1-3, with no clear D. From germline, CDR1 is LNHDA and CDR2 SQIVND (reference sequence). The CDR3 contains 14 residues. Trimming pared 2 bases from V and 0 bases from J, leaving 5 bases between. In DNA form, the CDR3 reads TGTGCCAGTAGTATATCGGCCTCTGGAAACACCATATATTTT. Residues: CASSISASGNTIYF.

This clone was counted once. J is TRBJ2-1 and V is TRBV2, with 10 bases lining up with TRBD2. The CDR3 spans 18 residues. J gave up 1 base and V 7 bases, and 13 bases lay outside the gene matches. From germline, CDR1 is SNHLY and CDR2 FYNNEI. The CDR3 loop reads CASILGRTSGTSYNEQFF. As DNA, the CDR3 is TGTGCCAGCATACTCGGTAGGACTAGCGGAACTTCCTACAATGAGCAGTTCTTC.

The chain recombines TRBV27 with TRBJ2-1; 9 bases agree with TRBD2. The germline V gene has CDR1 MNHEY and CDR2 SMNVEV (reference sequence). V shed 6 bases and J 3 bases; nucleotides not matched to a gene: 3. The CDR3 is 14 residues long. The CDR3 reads CASSLAGSYNEQFF. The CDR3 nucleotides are TGTGCCAGCAGCCTAGCGGGAAGCTACAATGAGCAGTTCTTC.

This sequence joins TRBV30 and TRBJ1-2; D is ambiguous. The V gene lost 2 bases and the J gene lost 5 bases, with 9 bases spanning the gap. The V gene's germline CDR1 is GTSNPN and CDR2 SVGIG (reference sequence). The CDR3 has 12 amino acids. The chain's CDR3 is CAWSLAAYGYTF. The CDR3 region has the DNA TGTGCCTGGAGTCTGGCGGCATATGGCTACACCTTC.